The rows below give T cell receptor beta chains drawn from one sample of a study of beta chain features in type 1 diabetes. TCRdb's copy holds only in-frame clones and misses some; the assay was immunoSEQ multiplex PCR. Of around 180,000 clones in the sample, 7% to 9% were seen once. Sequenced material: central memory CD4+ T cells from blood. The receptors derive from a young man with type 1 diabetes. Both conserved end residues are part of each CDR3. The order of the fields is V gene, J gene, CDR3 protein.

v_call: TRBV4-3; j_call: TRBJ1-2; cdr3_aa: CASSQLGQSGYTF
v_call: TRBV5-1; j_call: TRBJ2-2; cdr3_aa: CASRREASNTGELFF
v_call: TRBV7-2; j_call: TRBJ2-1; cdr3_aa: CASSLGTSGANEQFF
v_call: TRBV7-2; j_call: TRBJ2-3; cdr3_aa: CASSLYLAGDTQYF
v_call: TRBV11-2; j_call: TRBJ2-3; cdr3_aa: CASSSPGLAGGPTDTQYF
v_call: TRBV4-2; j_call: TRBJ1-4; cdr3_aa: CASSQGAGGAGNEKLFF
v_call: TRBV28; j_call: TRBJ2-7; cdr3_aa: CASSQGGGRAVEQYF
v_call: TRBV10-3; j_call: TRBJ2-7; cdr3_aa: CAISTGQGNEQYF
v_call: TRBV5-4; j_call: TRBJ2-1; cdr3_aa: CASSLSLAGASEQFF
v_call: TRBV30; j_call: TRBJ1-1; cdr3_aa: CAWSPPGMNTEAFF
v_call: TRBV5-1; j_call: TRBJ1-5; cdr3_aa: CASSTGDNQPQHF
v_call: TRBV27; j_call: TRBJ1-5; cdr3_aa: CASSSPGNNQPQHF
v_call: TRBV28; j_call: TRBJ2-1; cdr3_aa: CASSRGIYNEQFF
v_call: TRBV27; j_call: TRBJ2-7; cdr3_aa: CASSFSGTGTYEQYF
v_call: TRBV14; j_call: TRBJ2-4; cdr3_aa: CASSQVGGAAKNIQYF
v_call: TRBV11-2; j_call: TRBJ1-6; cdr3_aa: CASSPPVRTGHNSPLHF
v_call: TRBV27; j_call: TRBJ2-7; cdr3_aa: CAWDPGHPGEQYF
v_call: TRBV11-2; j_call: TRBJ1-4; cdr3_aa: CASSLGIRGEKLFF
v_call: TRBV6-6; j_call: TRBJ2-7; cdr3_aa: CASSYSIGQGGEQYF
v_call: TRBV10-3; j_call: TRBJ1-2; cdr3_aa: CAISRGEHGYTF
v_call: TRBV5-6; j_call: TRBJ2-5; cdr3_aa: CASSPDRGIQETQYF
v_call: TRBV7-6; j_call: TRBJ2-5; cdr3_aa: CASSTRTSGVLRETQYF
v_call: TRBV30; j_call: TRBJ1-6; cdr3_aa: CAWSVAGANNSPLHF
v_call: TRBV5-1; j_call: TRBJ2-2; cdr3_aa: CASTLVGGYTGELFF
v_call: TRBV29-1; j_call: TRBJ1-1; cdr3_aa: CSVRTGGPNTEAFF
v_call: TRBV29-1; j_call: TRBJ1-1; cdr3_aa: CSVDSGTGTPNTEAFF
v_call: TRBV5-1; j_call: TRBJ1-4; cdr3_aa: CAGRQGPGEKLFF
v_call: TRBV18; j_call: TRBJ2-7; cdr3_aa: CASSPTGYEQYF
v_call: TRBV19; j_call: TRBJ1-2; cdr3_aa: CASGQYGYTF